Shown below are 5 T cell receptor beta chains from a single sample sequenced in a study of OX40 agonist ivuxolimab in advanced cancers. The method was immunoSEQ multiplex PCR; TCRdb's version includes in-frame clones alone and lacks a portion of them. Among 50,000 to 70,000 clones listed, roughly 85% were seen once. The specimen comprised CD4+ or CD8+ T cells sorted from blood, sampled in a trial of the OX40 agonist ivuxolimab. The receptors come from an adult with an advanced solid tumor such as melanoma, head and neck, liver or kidney cancer.

This chain connects TRBV18 to TRBJ1-4; no firm D call. The ends were cut back, 5 bases at V and 6 bases at J, with 7 bases in the middle. CDR3 length: 12 amino acids. Germline V gives CDR1 KGHSH, CDR2 LQKENI. CDR3 DNA sequence: TGTGCCAGCTCAGGCGAAGATGAAAAACTGTTTTTT. Its translation: CASSGEDEKLFF.

The V and J genes are TRBV7-9 and TRBJ1-2; 7 nucleotides align to TRBD1. The V segment lost 0 bases and the J segment 6 bases; nucleotides outside the gene matches: 10. CDR3 length equals 16 residues. Germline V CDR1 and CDR2: SEHNR, FQNEAQ (reference sequence). CDR3 protein: CASSLAHPGGEDGYTF. CDR3 DNA sequence: TGTGCCAGCAGCTTAGCGCATCCAGGGGGAGAGGATGGCTACACCTTC.

V gene TRBV9 combines with J gene TRBJ1-2; the match to TRBD1 covers 7 bases. The CDR3 has 15 amino acids. J gave up 0 bases and V 3 bases, and 5 bases lay outside the gene matches. Germline V gene data show CDR1 as SGDLS and CDR2 as YYNGEE. CDR3 DNA sequence: TGTGCCAGCAGCGAGGGACAGACCCCTAACTATGGCTACACCTTC. Translating it yields CASSEGQTPNYGYTF.

The rearrangement joins TRBV21-1 to TRBJ1-4. TRBV21-1 is tagged as a pseudogene. The CDR3 has 16 amino acids. The CDR3 loop reads CASSKFCSKYEEKLFF. The CDR3 nucleotides read TGTGCCAGCAGCAAGTTTTGTAGTAAGTACGAGGAAAAACTGTTTTTT.

The chain uses TRBV11-3 and TRBJ2-3, with D uncertain. This CDR3 is 15 amino acids long. CDR1 is SGHNT, CDR2 YENEEA, per germline. Trimming left V 5 bases short and J 0 bases short, with 12 bases between. Here the CDR3 DNA reads TGTGCCAGCAGCCCTAGGCGGTTTAGCACAGATACGCAGTATTTT. Protein product: CASSPRRFSTDTQYF.